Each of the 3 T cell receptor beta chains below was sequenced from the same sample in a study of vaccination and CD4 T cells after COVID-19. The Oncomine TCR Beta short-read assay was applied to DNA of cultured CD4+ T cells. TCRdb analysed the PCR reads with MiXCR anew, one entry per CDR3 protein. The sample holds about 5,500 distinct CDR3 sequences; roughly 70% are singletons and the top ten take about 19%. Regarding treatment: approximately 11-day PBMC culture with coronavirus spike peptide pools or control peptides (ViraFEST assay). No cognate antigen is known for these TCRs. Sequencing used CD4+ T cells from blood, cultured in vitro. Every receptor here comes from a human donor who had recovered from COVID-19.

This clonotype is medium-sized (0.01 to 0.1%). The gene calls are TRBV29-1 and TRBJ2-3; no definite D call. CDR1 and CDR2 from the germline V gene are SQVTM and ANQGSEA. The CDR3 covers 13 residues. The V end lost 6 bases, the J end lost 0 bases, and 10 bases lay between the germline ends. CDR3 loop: CSVVGGSTDTQYF. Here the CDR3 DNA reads TGCAGCGTCGTCGGTGGGAGCACAGATACGCAGTATTTT.

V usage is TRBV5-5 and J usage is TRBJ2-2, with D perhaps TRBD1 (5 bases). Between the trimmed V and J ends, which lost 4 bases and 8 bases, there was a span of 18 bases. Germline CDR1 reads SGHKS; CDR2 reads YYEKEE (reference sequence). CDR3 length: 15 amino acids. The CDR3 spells CASSPRRALGGELFF. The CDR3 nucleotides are TGTGCCAGCAGCCCTCGCAGGGCCCTGGGTGGGGAGCTGTTTTTT.

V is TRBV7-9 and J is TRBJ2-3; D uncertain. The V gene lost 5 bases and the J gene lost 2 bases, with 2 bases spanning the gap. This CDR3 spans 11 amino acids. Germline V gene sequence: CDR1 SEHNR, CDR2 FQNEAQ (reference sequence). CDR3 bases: TGTGCCAGCAGCCCCACAGATACGCAGTATTTT. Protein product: CASSPTDTQYF.